This is a list of T cell receptor beta chains from one sample in a study of T cell responses to AZD1222 COVID-19 vaccine. Some clones are missing from TCRdb's copy, which holds only in-frame ones; the method was immunoSEQ multiplex PCR. Among about 150,000 clones listed, 75% to 95% were seen once. The sequenced sample was peripheral blood, obtained on day 0 of AZD1222 vaccination. These receptors were obtained from an adult in good health. Both conserved end residues are part of each CDR3. The order of the fields is V gene, J gene, D gene, clone size, CDR3 DNA, CDR3 protein. D genes are given only for firm matches. Only part of the rows carry a size: once, few, many, or a class if the clone is expanded.

TRBV9	TRBJ1-2	-	-	TGTGCCAGCAGCGTAGGTAGGGACTATGGCTACACCTTC	CASSVGRDYGYTF
TRBV5-1	TRBJ2-1	TRBD2	-	TGCGCCAGCAGCTCCGCGGGAGTAAGGGAGAATGAGCAGTTCTTC	CASSSAGVRENEQFF
TRBV25-1	TRBJ2-1	TRBD2	-	TGTGCCAGCAGTGAAGTAGCGGGAGGGCCAGGTGAGCAGTTCTTC	CASSEVAGGPGEQFF
TRBV27	TRBJ1-1	-	-	TGTGCCAGCAGTTTATCTCCCGAGAGAGAAGCTTTCTTT	CASSLSPEREAFF
TRBV9	TRBJ2-7	TRBD1	-	TGTGCCAGCAGCGCGGGACAGGGGACTTACGAGCAGTACTTC	CASSAGQGTYEQYF
TRBV6-5	TRBJ1-5	TRBD1	-	TGTGCCAGCAGTAACAGGGGGTATCAGCCCCAGCATTTT	CASSNRGYQPQHF
TRBV5-1	TRBJ1-1	TRBD1	-	TGCGCCAGCAGCTTGGGACCGGGACAGGGGTCTTTTGAAGCTTTCTTT	CASSLGPGQGSFEAFF
TRBV29-1	TRBJ2-1	TRBD2	once	TGCAGCGTTGACAGCGGGAGATCCTACAATGAGCAGTTCTTC	CSVDSGRSYNEQFF
TRBV18	TRBJ2-1	-	-	TGTGCCAGCTCACCCGGGGCCACTAGCCCCGAGCAGTTCTTC	CASSPGATSPEQFF
TRBV3-1/TRBV3-2	TRBJ2-7	TRBD2	-	TGTGCCAGCAGCCACCCTAGCGGGAGGGGTGGCGCCTACGAGCAGTACTTC	CASSHPSGRGGAYEQYF
TRBV15	TRBJ2-2	-	few	TGTGCCACCAGCATCTCAGGGGAGAACACCGGGGAGCTGTTTTTT	CATSISGENTGELFF
TRBV9	TRBJ2-1	TRBD1	-	TGTGCCAGCAGCCCCCGCGGACAGGTGTACAATGAGCAGTTCTTC	CASSPRGQVYNEQFF
TRBV2	TRBJ2-3	-	-	TGTGCCATCCTCAGACAGGAGATGGGAGATACGCAGTATTTT	CAILRQEMGDTQYF
TRBV2	TRBJ1-2	-	-	TGTGCCAGCAGCCACAAGGTTGGCTATGGCTACACCTTC	CASSHKVGYGYTF
TRBV5-6	TRBJ1-2	-	-	TGTGCCAGCAGCTTGGGTTCAGGGGACTATGGCTACACCTTC	CASSLGSGDYGYTF
TRBV6-5	TRBJ2-7	-	once	TGTGCCAGCAGTTACTCCGGGGGACAATCCTACGAGCAGTACTTC	CASSYSGGQSYEQYF
TRBV15	TRBJ1-3	-	-	TGTGCCACCAGCATGCGGGTTGTCCTCTCTGGAAACACCATATATTTT	CATSMRVVLSGNTIYF
TRBV29-1	TRBJ2-4	-	-	TGCAGCGTCCCAGGGGGGGACAGCAAAGGGAACATTCAGTACTTC	CSVPGGDSKGNIQYF
TRBV15	TRBJ2-1	-	-	TGTGCCACCAGCAGAGATCGGGTAGTGTCCAGGGACAATGAGCAGTTCTTC	CATSRDRVVSRDNEQFF
TRBV27	TRBJ2-7	TRBD2	-	TGTGCCAGCAGTCCAACCGGGACTAGCAGTCCCTACGAGCAGTACTTC	CASSPTGTSSPYEQYF
TRBV24-1	TRBJ2-1	-	-	TGTGCCACCAGTGATTTTCGTGGGACGGGCAATGAGCAGTTCTTC	CATSDFRGTGNEQFF
TRBV6-2/TRBV6-3	TRBJ1-1	TRBD1	few	TGTGCCAGCAGTTACGACAGGGTGAACACTGAAGCTTTCTTT	CASSYDRVNTEAFF
TRBV15	TRBJ2-7	-	-	TGTGCCACCAGCAAACACAAATCCTCCTACGAGCAGTACTTC	CATSKHKSSYEQYF
TRBV3-1/TRBV3-2	TRBJ2-7	-	once	TGTGCCAGCAGAATTACCGTAGCGGCGAGGGAGCAGTACTTC	CASRITVAAREQYF
TRBV6-1	TRBJ1-3	-	-	TGTGCCAGCAGTGCGGGACATTCAAGCTCTGGAAACACCATATATTTT	CASSAGHSSSGNTIYF
TRBV10-3	TRBJ2-1	-	-	TGTGCCATCAGTGGCGAAGAAAATGAGCAGTTCTTC	CAISGEENEQFF
TRBV5-4	TRBJ2-7	TRBD1	once	TGTGCCAGCAGCTTCTCGGGACAGGTCTACGAGCAGTACTTC	CASSFSGQVYEQYF
TRBV14	TRBJ2-5	-	-	TGTGCCAGCAGCCAAGCTCAATGGTTCCAAGAGACCCAGTACTTC	CASSQAQWFQETQYF